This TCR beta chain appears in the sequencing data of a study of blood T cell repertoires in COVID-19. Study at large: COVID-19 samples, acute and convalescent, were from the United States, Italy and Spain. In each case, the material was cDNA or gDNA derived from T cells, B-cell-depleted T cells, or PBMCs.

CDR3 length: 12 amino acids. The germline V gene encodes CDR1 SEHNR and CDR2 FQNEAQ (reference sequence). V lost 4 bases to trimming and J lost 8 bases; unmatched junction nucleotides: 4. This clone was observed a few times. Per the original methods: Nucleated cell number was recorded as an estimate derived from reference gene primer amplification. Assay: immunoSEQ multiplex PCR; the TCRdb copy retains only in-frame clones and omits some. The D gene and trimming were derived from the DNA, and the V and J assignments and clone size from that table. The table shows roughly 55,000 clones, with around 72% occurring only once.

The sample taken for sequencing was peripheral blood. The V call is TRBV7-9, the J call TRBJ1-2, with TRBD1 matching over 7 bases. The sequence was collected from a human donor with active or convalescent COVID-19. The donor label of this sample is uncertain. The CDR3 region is CASSSTGSGYTF. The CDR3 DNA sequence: TGTGCCAGCAGCTCGACAGGGAGCGGCTACACCTTC.